These 8 T cell receptor beta chains came from one sample sequenced in a study of blood T cell repertoires in COVID-19. Method: immunoSEQ multiplex PCR; TCRdb's copy keeps in-frame clones and lacks some. The table lists 330,000 or so clones, approximately 87% of them singletons. The sample taken for sequencing was PBMCs or T cells enriched from blood (not recorded which). The receptors stem from a man aged 35-49 years in a cohort exposed to, infected with or recovered from COVID-19 (not recorded which).

The CDR3 reads CASSQVGRNGYTF. The DNA for the CDR3 is TGTGCCAGCAGCCAAGTCGGTAGAAATGGCTACACCTTC. The rearrangement links TRBV3-1 (or the pseudogene TRBV3-2) to TRBJ1-2; D gene ambiguous. Germline lookup yields CDR1 LGHDT and CDR2 YNNKEL (reference sequence). V shed 1 base and J shed 6 bases, with 9 bases lying between them. The CDR3 is 13 residues long.

The chain carries TRBV7-2 and TRBJ1-3, with 9 bases that match TRBD1. CDR3 length: 15 amino acids. Germline V gene data show CDR1 as SGHTA and CDR2 as FQGNSA. V was clipped by 3 bases and J by 0 bases; unmatched bases: 0. The CDR3 sequence: CASSLDRGSGNTIYF. In nucleotides, the CDR3 is TGTGCCAGCAGCTTGGACAGGGGCTCTGGAAACACCATATATTTT.

The chain links TRBV7-2 to TRBJ2-3, with D perhaps matching TRBD2 (6 bases). In germline, CDR1 is SGHTA, CDR2 FQGNSA. V was pared by 1 base and J by 3 bases, with 20 bases between. The CDR3 sequence is 18 residues long. The CDR3 is CASSLGTSPLSGTDTQYF. CDR3 nucleotide sequence: TGTGCCAGCAGCTTAGGAACTAGCCCTTTATCGGGAACAGATACGCAGTATTTT.

This clone was detected only a few times. The chain carries TRBV3-1 (or the pseudogene TRBV3-2) and TRBJ2-3, with 12 bases lining up with TRBD1. The V and J ends lost 1 base and 5 bases, in that order; junction bases with no gene match: 4. Germline CDR1 and CDR2: LGHDT and YNNKEL (reference sequence). This CDR3 spans 16 amino acids. DNA of the CDR3: TGTGCCAGCAGCCAAGTGGGACAGGGGGCAGAAGATACGCAGTATTTT. It translates to CASSQVGQGAEDTQYF.

CDR3 amino acids: CASSDPGQGKEEQYF. The CDR3 coding sequence is TGCGCCAGCAGTGACCCGGGACAGGGAAAAGAAGAGCAGTACTTC. V gene TRBV10-2 combines with J gene TRBJ2-7, with 9 positions matching TRBD1. The CDR3 has 15 amino acids. CDR1 is WSHSY and CDR2 is SAAADI in the germline V gene. The J segment lost 7 bases and the V segment lost 3 bases, leaving 10 bases of the junction unmatched.

The genes are TRBV5-1 and TRBJ1-2; unclear D gene. The V end lost 1 base, the J end lost 8 bases, and 9 bases lay between the germline ends. CDR1 is SGHRS, CDR2 YFSETQ, per germline. The CDR3 covers 12 residues. This chain's CDR3 is CASSLIGDGYTF. As DNA, the CDR3 is TGCGCCAGCAGCTTGATAGGAGACGGCTACACCTTC.

CDR3 amino acids: CASSRSGTGSYEQYF. The CDR3 DNA reads TGTGCCAGCTCACGATCCGGGACAGGATCGTACGAGCAGTACTTC. V is TRBV18 and J is TRBJ2-7; TRBD1 matches 8 bases. Germline lookup yields CDR1 KGHSH and CDR2 LQKENI. CDR3 length equals 15 residues. V trimming: 4 bases; J trimming: 4 bases; junction bases outside the gene matches: 9.

The chain links TRBV29-1 to TRBJ2-1, with TRBD2 identical over 10 bases. The CDR3 loop spans 12 amino acids. Germline trimming cut 7 bases from V and 10 bases from J; bases unmatched to any gene: 7. Germline CDR1 is SQVTM and CDR2 is ANQGSEA. The CDR3 spells CSASTSGYEQFF. In DNA form, the CDR3 reads TGCAGCGCCTCGACTAGCGGGTACGAGCAGTTCTTC.